One sample yielded the 17 T cell receptor beta chains listed below, sequenced in a study of T cells in Graves' hyperthyroidism and ophthalmopathy. Authors of the study amplified TCR beta CDR3 regions from RNA transcripts. Carried out on the TCR CDR3, a first-round RT-PCR used the HTBI primer set. TCRdb re-derived calls from the multiplex PCR reads in MiXCR, one entry per CDR3 protein. The data hold approximately 720,000 distinct CDR3 sequences, with about 19% observed a single time. The specimen sequenced was blood. The receptors come from a woman aged 45-65 years with Graves' hyperthyroidism that later progressed to Graves' ophthalmopathy.

The chain is built from TRBV5-1 and TRBJ2-6; D is perhaps TRBD2 (6 bases). V lost 3 bases, J lost 0 bases, and 19 bases lay in between. The germline gives CDR1 SGHRS, CDR2 YFSETQ. This CDR3 has 19 residues. The CDR3 region is CASSWGDARTSSGANVLTF. The CDR3 region has the DNA TGCGCCAGCAGCTGGGGGGATGCCCGTACTTCCTCTGGGGCCAACGTCCTGACTTTC.

This clonotype was observed many times. CDR3 residues: CASNPGGASLNTEAFF. The CDR3 coding sequence is TGTGCCAGCAACCCTGGGGGGGCCAGCTTGAACACTGAAGCTTTCTTT. The rearrangement joins TRBV27 to TRBJ1-1, with D possibly being TRBD1 (6 bases). The germline V and J ends were trimmed by 7 bases and 0 bases, with 18 bases remaining between them. Germline CDR1 and CDR2: MNHEY and SMNVEV (reference sequence). The CDR3 is 16 residues long.

This clonotype appeared many times. The genes are TRBV6-2 or TRBV6-3 and TRBJ2-1; 10 bases map to TRBD2. The CDR3 runs to 17 residues. J lost 0 bases, V lost 2 bases, and 4 bases had no gene match. Germline assignment: CDR1 MNHEY and CDR2 SVGEGT. CDR3 sequence reads: CASSYERLAGSYNEQFF. Written as DNA, the CDR3 is TGTGCCAGCAGTTACGAACGACTAGCGGGCTCCTACAATGAGCAGTTCTTC.

This clonotype was seen more than once but under ten times. The V gene is TRBV7-2, the J gene TRBJ1-2; D is ambiguous. Per the germline V gene, CDR1 is SGHTA and CDR2 is FQGNSA. The ends were cut back, 3 bases at V and 8 bases at J, with 10 bases in the middle. The CDR3 has 12 amino acids. The CDR3: CASSFREGGYTF. CDR3 DNA: TGTGCCAGCAGCTTTCGGGAAGGAGGCTACACCTTC.

This clonotype has a count of ten or more. The chain combines TRBV7-3 with TRBJ2-3; D ambiguous. The germline V gene encodes CDR1 SGHTA and CDR2 FQGTGA. The CDR3 totals 13 residues. The germline V and J ends were trimmed by 2 bases and 4 bases, with 7 bases remaining between them. The CDR3 region has the DNA TGTGCCAGCAGCTTATGGGCCGCAGATACGCAGTATTTT. Translated: CASSLWAADTQYF.

As concerns this clonotype: One junction end disagrees with the germline gene, perhaps due to a read error. The V and J genes are TRBV12-3 or TRBV12-4 and TRBJ1-1; D gene ambiguous. This CDR3 comprises 11 residues. Written as DNA, the CDR3 is TGTGGCAGCAGCTGGGCGGCTAAAGCTTTCTTT. Its translation: CGSSWAAKAFF.

The rearrangement uses TRBV5-6 and TRBJ2-7; 9 nucleotides agree with TRBD1. From germline, CDR1 is SGHDT and CDR2 YYEEEE. This CDR3 spans 15 amino acids. V lost 1 base, J lost 3 bases, and 5 bases stayed unmatched. Here the CDR3 DNA reads TGTGCCAGCAGCTTGAGGGACAGGGCCCACTACGAGCAGTACTTC. Encoded protein: CASSLRDRAHYEQYF.

The gene calls are TRBV6-1 and TRBJ1-6; 8 bases fit TRBD1. CDR1 is MNHNS, CDR2 SASEGT, per germline. This CDR3 spans 15 amino acids. Trimming at V came to 6 bases and at J to 3 bases, leaving 4 bases not matched to a gene. CDR3 nucleotide sequence: TGTGCCAGCAGACACGGACAGGGCTATAATTCACCCCTCCACTTT. Translated, it gives CASRHGQGYNSPLHF.

This clonotype has a count of ten or more. The chain recombines TRBV2 with TRBJ2-5; D unclear. The germline V gene encodes CDR1 SNHLY and CDR2 FYNNEI. V lost 6 bases and J 4 bases, leaving 15 bases between the germline ends. CDR3 length: 14 residues. The DNA for the CDR3 is TGTGCCAGCAGCGCCTACTCGTCTATAGAGACCCAGTACTTC. The encoded protein is CASSAYSSIETQYF. The complete variable domain, with remaining parts taken from reference TRBV2 and TRBJ2-5, reads EPEVTQTPSHQVTQMGQEVILRCVPISNHLYFYWYRQILGQKVEFLVSFYNNEISEKSEIFDDQFSVERPDGSNFTLKIRSTKLEDSAMYFCASSAYSSIETQYFGPGTRLLVL.

The chain employs TRBV12-5 and TRBJ2-2; D remains ambiguous. The V gene's germline CDR1 is LGHNT and CDR2 FRNRAP. The CDR3 runs to 12 residues. Between the trimmed V and J ends, which lost 3 bases and 5 bases, there was a span of 4 bases. The CDR3 reads CASGLLTGELFF. CDR3 nucleotides: TGTGCTAGTGGTTTACTAACCGGGGAGCTGTTTTTT.

This rearrangement joins TRBV20-1 to TRBJ1-6, with D unclear. The V and J ends lost 3 bases and 8 bases respectively, with 20 bases between them. The CDR3 extends over 16 amino acids. Germline V gene data show CDR1 as DFQATT and CDR2 as SNEGSKA (reference sequence). The CDR3 loop is CSARDPREGGHSPLHF. CDR3 coding DNA: TGCAGTGCTAGGGACCCCCGAGAGGGTGGTCATTCACCCCTCCACTTT.

This clonotype has just a few counts. J is TRBJ2-1 and V is TRBV29-1; 11 bases are a match to TRBD2. The V gene's germline CDR1 is SQVTM and CDR2 ANQGSEA. The CDR3 consists of 15 residues. The ends lost 5 bases at V and 3 bases at J; junction bases unmatched: 6. The CDR3 DNA sequence: TGCAGCGTTCTCTTAGCGGGGGGGAACTACAATGAGCAGTTCTTC. This gives the protein CSVLLAGGNYNEQFF.

The chain uses TRBV29-1 and TRBJ1-1, with a weak D call TRBD1 (5 bases). The germline V gene has CDR1 SQVTM and CDR2 ANQGSEA. CDR3 length: 12 residues. Trimming stripped 7 bases from V and 4 bases from J, with 13 bases between. CDR3 amino acids: CSAGTAGTEAFF. CDR3 nucleotide sequence: TGCAGCGCCGGGACTGCGGGCACTGAAGCTTTCTTT.

The rearrangement uses TRBV5-1 and TRBJ2-1, with 9 bases identical to TRBD1. The germline gives CDR1 SGHRS, CDR2 YFSETQ. With V trimmed by 4 bases and J by 5 bases, 7 bases remained unmatched. CDR3 length: 15 residues. CDR3 in amino acids: CASSIGQGRHNEQFF. The DNA for the CDR3 is TGCGCCAGCAGCATAGGACAGGGGAGGCACAATGAGCAGTTCTTC.

This clonotype showed up many times. This chain connects TRBV7-8 to TRBJ1-1; 7 bases match TRBD1. This CDR3 is 14 amino acids long. CDR1 is SGHVS and CDR2 is FQNEAQ in the germline V gene. V dropped 8 bases and J dropped 0; count of bases not matched to a gene: 6. The CDR3: CASEPQGMNTEAFF. Written as DNA, the CDR3 is TGTGCCAGCGAACCACAGGGGATGAACACTGAAGCTTTCTTT. The full variable domain, completed using reference TRBV7-8 and TRBJ1-1, is GAGVSQSPRYKVAKRGQDVALRCDPISGHVSLFWYQQALGQGPEFLTYFQNEAQLDKSGLPSDRFFAERPEGSVSTLKIQRTQQEDSAVYLCASEPQGMNTEAFFGQGTRLTVV.

This clonotype was seen many times. The chain recombines TRBV30 with TRBJ2-7; D is perhaps TRBD1 (5 bases). The germline V and J ends were trimmed by 2 bases and 6 bases, with 17 bases remaining between them. CDR3 length equals 14 residues. The germline gives CDR1 GTSNPN, CDR2 SVGIG (reference sequence). The CDR3 coding sequence is TGTGCCTGGAGTTACTTAAGGCAGGGTGGCGAGCAGTACTTC. Amino acids: CAWSYLRQGGEQYF.

This clonotype was detected a few times. This may come from a read error, since a much larger clone is one base off. CDR3 region: CASRWDIGSPLHF. CDR3 coding DNA: TGTGCCAGCAGGTGGGACATCGGATCACCCCTCCACTTT. The chain carries TRBV2 and TRBJ1-6; D possibly corresponds to TRBD1 (6 bases). Per germline, CDR1 SNHLY and CDR2 FYNNEI. CDR3 length: 13 residues. Deletions cut 6 bases from V and 10 bases from J, with 13 bases between.